The source of this T cell receptor beta chain is a study of beta chain features in type 1 diabetes. This CDR3 is 15 amino acids long. Germline V gives CDR1 SGDLS, CDR2 YYNGEE. Expressed TCRB transcripts got sequenced, as all isolated RNA was reverse transcribed. Clones were read by immunoSEQ multiplex PCR, and TCRdb kept only the in-frame ones, dropping some. The table includes some 410,000 clones, roughly 11% detected once. A single count supports this clone. An end of the junction does not agree with germline; a read error may underlie this. Sequences were obtained from naive CD4+ T cells from blood. The clonotype comes from a woman under 30 in good health. The chain links TRBV9 to TRBJ2-2, with 8 bases aligning to TRBD1. The CDR3 loop reads CASSRDRLNSGELFF. The CDR3 coding sequence is TGTGCCAGCAGCAGGGACAGGTTGAACTCCGGGGAGCTGTTTTTT.